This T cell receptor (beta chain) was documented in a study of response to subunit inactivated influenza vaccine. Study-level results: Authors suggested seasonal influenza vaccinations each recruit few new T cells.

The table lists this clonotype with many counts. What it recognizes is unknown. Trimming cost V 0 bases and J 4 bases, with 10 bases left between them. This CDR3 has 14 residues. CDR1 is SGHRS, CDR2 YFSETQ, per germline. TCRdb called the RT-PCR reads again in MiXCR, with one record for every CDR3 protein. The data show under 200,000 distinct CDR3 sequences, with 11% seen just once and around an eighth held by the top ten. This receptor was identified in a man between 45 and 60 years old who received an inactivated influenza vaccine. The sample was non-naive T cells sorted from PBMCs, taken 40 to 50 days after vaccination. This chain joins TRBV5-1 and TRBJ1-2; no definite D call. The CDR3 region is CASSLAYGSYGYTF. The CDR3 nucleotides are TGCGCCAGCAGCTTGGCCTACGGCTCCTATGGCTACACCTTC.